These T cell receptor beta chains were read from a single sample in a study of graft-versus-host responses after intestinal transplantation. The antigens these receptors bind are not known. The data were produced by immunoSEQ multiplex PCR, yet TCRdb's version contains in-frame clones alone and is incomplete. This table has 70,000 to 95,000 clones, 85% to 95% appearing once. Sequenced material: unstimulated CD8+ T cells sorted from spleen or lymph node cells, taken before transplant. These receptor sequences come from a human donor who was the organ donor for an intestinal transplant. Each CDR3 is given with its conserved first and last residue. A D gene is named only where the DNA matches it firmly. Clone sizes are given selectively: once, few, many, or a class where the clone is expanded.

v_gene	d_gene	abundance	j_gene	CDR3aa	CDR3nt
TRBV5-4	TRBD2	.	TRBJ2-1	CASRTSGGLVYEQFF	TGTGCCAGCAGGACTTCGGGTGGACTAGTATATGAGCAGTTCTTC
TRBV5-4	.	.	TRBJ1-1	CASSFPSTEAFF	TGTGCCAGCAGCTTTCCGAGCACTGAAGCTTTCTTT
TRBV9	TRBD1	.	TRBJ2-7	CASSVGTGDSYEQYF	TGTGCCAGCAGCGTCGGGACAGGGGACTCCTACGAGCAGTACTTC
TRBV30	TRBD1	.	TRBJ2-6	CAWSGVGTESYSGANVLTF	TGTGCCTGGTCTGGGGTCGGGACAGAATCGTACTCTGGGGCCAACGTCCTGACTTTC
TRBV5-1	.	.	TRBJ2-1	CASSLRGGDYNEQFF	TGCGCCAGCAGCCTGCGAGGCGGGGACTACAATGAGCAGTTCTTC
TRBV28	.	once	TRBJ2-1	CASRLQGTPYNEQFF	TGTGCCAGCAGACTACAGGGGACTCCCTACAATGAGCAGTTCTTC
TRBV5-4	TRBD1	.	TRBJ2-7	CASSITGGSYEQYF	TGTGCCAGCAGTATAACAGGGGGCTCCTACGAGCAGTACTTC
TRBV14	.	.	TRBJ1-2	CASSQDLKTPYGYTF	TGTGCCAGCAGCCAAGACCTAAAAACCCCCTATGGCTACACCTTC
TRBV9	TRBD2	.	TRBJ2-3	CASSVEDLTGGTDTQYF	TGTGCCAGCAGCGTGGAAGATTTGACGGGGGGGACAGATACGCAGTATTTT
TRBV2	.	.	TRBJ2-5	CASSGLSVEAQYF	TGTGCCAGCTCCGGGCTGAGCGTGGAGGCCCAGTACTTC
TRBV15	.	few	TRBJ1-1	CATSLGQTEAFF	TGTGCCACCAGCCTAGGACAAACCGAAGCTTTCTTT
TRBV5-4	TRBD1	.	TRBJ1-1	CASSHGQVREAFF	TGTGCCAGCAGCCATGGACAGGTCAGGGAAGCTTTCTTT
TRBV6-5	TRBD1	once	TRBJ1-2	CASTTGVRNYGYTF	TGTGCCAGCACCACAGGGGTCCGAAACTATGGCTACACCTTC
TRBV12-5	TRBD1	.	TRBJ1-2	CASGLDIRGPGEGYTF	TGTGCTAGTGGTTTGGACATCAGGGGGCCGGGAGAAGGCTACACCTTC
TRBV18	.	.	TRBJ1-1	CASSREKDTTEAFF	TGTGCCAGCTCGCGCGAGAAGGACACCACTGAAGCTTTCTTT
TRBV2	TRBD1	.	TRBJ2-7	CASDRGGLLSYEQYF	TGTGCCAGCGACAGGGGAGGACTCCTTTCCTACGAGCAGTACTTC
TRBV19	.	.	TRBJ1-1	CASSREGPEAFF	TGTGCCAGTAGTCGGGAGGGCCCCGAAGCTTTCTTT
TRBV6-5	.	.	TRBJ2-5	CASSYTGIGCQETQYF	TGTGCCAGCAGTTATACAGGGATTGGGTGCCAAGAGACCCAGTACTTC
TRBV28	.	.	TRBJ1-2	CASVGGLNYGYTF	TGTGCCAGCGTTGGCGGCCTTAACTATGGCTACACCTTC